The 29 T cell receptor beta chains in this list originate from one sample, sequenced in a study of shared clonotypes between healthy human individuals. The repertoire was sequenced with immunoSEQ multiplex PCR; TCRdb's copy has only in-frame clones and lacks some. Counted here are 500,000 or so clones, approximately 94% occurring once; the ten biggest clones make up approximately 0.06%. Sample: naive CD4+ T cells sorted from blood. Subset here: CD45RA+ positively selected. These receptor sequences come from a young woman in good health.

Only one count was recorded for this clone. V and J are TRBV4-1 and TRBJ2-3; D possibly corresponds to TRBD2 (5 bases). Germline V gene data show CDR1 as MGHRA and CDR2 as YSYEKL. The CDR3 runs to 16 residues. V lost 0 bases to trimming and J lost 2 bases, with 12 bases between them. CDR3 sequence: CASSQDGETTTDTQYF. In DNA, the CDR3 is TGCGCCAGCAGCCAAGATGGGGAGACGACCACAGATACGCAGTATTTT.

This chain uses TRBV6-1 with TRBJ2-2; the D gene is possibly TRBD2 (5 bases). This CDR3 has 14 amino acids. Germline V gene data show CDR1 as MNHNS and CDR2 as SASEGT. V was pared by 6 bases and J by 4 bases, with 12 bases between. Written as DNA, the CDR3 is TGTGCCAGCAGGAGCCGGGGAAGCACCGGGGAGCTGTTTTTT. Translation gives CASRSRGSTGELFF.

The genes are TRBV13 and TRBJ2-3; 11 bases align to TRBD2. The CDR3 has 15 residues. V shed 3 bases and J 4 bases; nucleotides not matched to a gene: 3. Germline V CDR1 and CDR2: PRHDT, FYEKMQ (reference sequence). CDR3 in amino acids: CASSFLAGGADTQYF. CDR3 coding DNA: TGTGCCAGCAGCTTCCTAGCGGGAGGCGCAGATACGCAGTATTTT.

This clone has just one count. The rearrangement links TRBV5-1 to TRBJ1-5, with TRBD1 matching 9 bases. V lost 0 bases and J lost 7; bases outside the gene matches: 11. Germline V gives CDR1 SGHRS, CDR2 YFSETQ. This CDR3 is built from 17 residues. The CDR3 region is CASSLETGGPSRQPQHF. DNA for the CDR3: TGCGCCAGCAGCTTGGAGACAGGGGGACCCTCTAGGCAGCCCCAGCATTTT.

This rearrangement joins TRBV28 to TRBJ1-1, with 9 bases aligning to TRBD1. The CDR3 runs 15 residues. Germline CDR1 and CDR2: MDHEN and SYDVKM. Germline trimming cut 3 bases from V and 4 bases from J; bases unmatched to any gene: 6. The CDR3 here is CASSFPGTGSTEAFF. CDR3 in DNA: TGTGCCAGCAGTTTCCCTGGGACAGGGTCCACTGAAGCTTTCTTT.

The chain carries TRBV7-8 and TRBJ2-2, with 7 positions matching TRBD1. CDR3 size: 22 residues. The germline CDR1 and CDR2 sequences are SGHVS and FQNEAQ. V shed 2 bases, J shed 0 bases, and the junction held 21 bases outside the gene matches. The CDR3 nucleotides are TGTGCCAGCAGCTTAACTGCGTGGTTGGGGGACAGCTCCCTATCGAACACCGGGGAGCTGTTTTTT. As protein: CASSLTAWLGDSSLSNTGELFF.

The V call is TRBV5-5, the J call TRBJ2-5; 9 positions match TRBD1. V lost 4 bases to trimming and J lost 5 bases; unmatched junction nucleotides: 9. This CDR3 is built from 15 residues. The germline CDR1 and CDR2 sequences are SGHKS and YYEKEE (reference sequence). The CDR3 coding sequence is TGTGCCAGCAGCCCGGTTGGACAGGGGCGCGAGACCCAGTACTTC. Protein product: CASSPVGQGRETQYF.

CDR3 sequence reads: CASSPPMGSYNEQFF. The CDR3 DNA sequence: TGTGCCAGTAGCCCTCCAATGGGCTCCTACAATGAGCAGTTCTTC. The chain is built from TRBV19 and TRBJ2-1; D remains unclear. The V end was cut by 6 bases, the J end by 0 bases, with 12 bases between. Germline loops: CDR1 LNHDA, CDR2 SQIVND (reference sequence). The CDR3 spans 15 residues.

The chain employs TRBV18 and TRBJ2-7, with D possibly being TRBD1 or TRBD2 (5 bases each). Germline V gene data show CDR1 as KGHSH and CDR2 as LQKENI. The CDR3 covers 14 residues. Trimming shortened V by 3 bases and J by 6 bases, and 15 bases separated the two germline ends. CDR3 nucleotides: TGTGCCAGCTCACCCCGGGAAGGGGTGGGCGAGCAGTACTTC. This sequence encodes CASSPREGVGEQYF.

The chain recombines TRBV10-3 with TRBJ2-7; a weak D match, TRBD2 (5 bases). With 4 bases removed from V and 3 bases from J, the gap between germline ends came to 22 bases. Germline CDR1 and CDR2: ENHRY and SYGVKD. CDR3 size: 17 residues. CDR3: CAISVQSLEGSVYEQYF. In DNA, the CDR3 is TGTGCCATCAGTGTGCAGAGCCTTGAGGGATCGGTCTACGAGCAGTACTTC.

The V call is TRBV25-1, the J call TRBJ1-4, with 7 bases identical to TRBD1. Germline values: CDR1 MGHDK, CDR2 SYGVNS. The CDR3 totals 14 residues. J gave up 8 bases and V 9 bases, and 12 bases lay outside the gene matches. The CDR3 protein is CASKEGGRGEKLFF. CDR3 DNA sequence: TGTGCCAGTAAAGAAGGGGGCCGAGGAGAAAAACTGTTTTTT.

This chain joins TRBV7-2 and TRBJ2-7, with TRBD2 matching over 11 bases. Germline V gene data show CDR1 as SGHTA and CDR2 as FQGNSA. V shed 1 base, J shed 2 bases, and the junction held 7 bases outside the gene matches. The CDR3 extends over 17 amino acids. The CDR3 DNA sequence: TGTGCCAGCAGCTTAGGGGGACTAGCGGCTCGTACCTACGAGCAGTACTTC. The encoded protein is CASSLGGLAARTYEQYF.

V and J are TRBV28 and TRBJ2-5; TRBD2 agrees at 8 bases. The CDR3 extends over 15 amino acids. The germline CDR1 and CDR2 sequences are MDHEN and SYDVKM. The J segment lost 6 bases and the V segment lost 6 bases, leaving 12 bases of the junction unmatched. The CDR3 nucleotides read TGTGCCAGCAGCATCGGGACTAGAAATCGACAGACCCAGTACTTC. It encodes CASSIGTRNRQTQYF.

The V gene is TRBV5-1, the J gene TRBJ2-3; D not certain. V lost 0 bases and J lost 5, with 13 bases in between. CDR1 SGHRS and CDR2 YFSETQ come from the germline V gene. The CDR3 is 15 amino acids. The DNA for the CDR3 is TGCGCCAGCAGCTTGGATGTCCCCATGCTAGATACGCAGTATTTT. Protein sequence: CASSLDVPMLDTQYF.

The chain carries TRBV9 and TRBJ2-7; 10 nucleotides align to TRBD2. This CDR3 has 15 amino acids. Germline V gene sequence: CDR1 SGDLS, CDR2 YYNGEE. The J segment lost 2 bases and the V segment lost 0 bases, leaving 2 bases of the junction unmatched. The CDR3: CASSVEAGGPYEQYF. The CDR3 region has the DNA TGTGCCAGCAGCGTAGAAGCGGGAGGGCCCTACGAGCAGTACTTC.

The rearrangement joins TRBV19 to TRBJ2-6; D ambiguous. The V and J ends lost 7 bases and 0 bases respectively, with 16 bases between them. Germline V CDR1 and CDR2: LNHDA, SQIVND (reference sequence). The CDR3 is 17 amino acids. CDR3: CASKEVGSRSGANVLTF. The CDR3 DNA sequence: TGTGCCAGTAAAGAGGTGGGCTCTCGCTCTGGGGCCAACGTCCTGACTTTC.

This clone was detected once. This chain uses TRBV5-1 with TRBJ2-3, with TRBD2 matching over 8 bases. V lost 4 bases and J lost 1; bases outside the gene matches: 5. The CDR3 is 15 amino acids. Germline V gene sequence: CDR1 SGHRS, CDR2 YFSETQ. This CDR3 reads CASSTLAGRTDTQYF. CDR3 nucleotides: TGCGCCAGCAGCACCCTAGCGGGCCGCACAGATACGCAGTATTTT.

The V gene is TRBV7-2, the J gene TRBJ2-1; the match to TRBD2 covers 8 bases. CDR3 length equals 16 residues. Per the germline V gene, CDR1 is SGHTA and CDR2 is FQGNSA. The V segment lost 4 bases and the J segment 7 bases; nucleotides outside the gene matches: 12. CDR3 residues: CASSSRGSAGGNEQFF. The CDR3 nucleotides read TGTGCCAGCAGCTCCAGAGGGTCGGCGGGAGGTAATGAGCAGTTCTTC.

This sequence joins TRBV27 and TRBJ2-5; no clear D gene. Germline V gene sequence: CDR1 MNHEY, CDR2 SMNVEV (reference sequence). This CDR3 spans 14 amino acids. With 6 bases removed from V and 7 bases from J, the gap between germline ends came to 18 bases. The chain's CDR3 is CASRSDGPGATQYF. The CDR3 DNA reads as TGTGCCAGCAGATCGGACGGGCCGGGCGCGACCCAGTACTTC.

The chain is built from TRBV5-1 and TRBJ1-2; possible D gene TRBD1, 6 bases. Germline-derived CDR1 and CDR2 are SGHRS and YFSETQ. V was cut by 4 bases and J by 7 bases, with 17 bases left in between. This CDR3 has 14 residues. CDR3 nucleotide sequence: TGCGCCAGCAGCCCAGGACAGAACACTGGTGGCTACACCTTC. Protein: CASSPGQNTGGYTF.

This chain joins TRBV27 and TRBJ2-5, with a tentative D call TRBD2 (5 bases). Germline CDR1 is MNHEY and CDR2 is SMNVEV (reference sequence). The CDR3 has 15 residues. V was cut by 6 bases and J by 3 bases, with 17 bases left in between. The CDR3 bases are TGTGCCAGCAGCCGGAGGAGTAGCCAAGAAGAGACCCAGTACTTC. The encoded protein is CASSRRSSQEETQYF.

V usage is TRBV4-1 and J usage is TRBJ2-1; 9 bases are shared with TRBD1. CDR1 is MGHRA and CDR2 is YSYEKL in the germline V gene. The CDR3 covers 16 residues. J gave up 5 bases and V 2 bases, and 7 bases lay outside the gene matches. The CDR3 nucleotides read TGCGCCAGCAGCCAACCCCGGGACAGGGCGGACAATGAGCAGTTCTTC. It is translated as CASSQPRDRADNEQFF.

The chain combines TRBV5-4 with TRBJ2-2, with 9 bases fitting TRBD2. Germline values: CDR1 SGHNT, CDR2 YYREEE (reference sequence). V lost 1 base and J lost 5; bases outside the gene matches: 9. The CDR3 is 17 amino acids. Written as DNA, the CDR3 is TGTGCCAGCAGCTTGTTTCTAGCGGGAATTAAGACCGGGGAGCTGTTTTTT. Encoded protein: CASSLFLAGIKTGELFF.

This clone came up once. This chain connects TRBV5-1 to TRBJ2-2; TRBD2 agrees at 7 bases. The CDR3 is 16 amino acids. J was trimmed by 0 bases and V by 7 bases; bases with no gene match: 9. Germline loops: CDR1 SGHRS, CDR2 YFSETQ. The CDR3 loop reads CASSDGAGPNTGELFF. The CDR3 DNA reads TGCGCCAGCTCCGACGGAGCGGGGCCGAACACCGGGGAGCTGTTTTTT.

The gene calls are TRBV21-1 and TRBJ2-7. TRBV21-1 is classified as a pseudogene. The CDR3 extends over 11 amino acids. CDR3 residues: CASSPHHEQYF. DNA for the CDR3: TGTGCCAGCAGCCCTCACCACGAGCAGTACTTC.

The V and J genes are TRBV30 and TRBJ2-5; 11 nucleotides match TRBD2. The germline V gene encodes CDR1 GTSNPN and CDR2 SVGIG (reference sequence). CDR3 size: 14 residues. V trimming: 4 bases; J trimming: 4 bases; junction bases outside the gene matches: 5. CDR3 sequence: CAWTSGRMVETQYF. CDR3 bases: TGTGCCTGGACTAGCGGGAGGATGGTAGAGACCCAGTACTTC.

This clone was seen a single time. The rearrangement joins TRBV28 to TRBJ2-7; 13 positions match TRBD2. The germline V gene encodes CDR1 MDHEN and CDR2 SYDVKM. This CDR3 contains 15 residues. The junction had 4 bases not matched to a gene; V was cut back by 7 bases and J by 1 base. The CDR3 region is CASIPGLAGSYEQYF. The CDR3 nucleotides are TGTGCCAGCATTCCGGGACTAGCGGGATCCTACGAGCAGTACTTC.

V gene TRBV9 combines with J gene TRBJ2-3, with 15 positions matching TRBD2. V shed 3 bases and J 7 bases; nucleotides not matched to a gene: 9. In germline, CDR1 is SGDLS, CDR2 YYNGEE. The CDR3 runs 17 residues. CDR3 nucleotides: TGTGCCAGCAGCGCTCGGCGGACTAGCGGGAGGGCGAATACGCAGTATTTT. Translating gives CASSARRTSGRANTQYF.

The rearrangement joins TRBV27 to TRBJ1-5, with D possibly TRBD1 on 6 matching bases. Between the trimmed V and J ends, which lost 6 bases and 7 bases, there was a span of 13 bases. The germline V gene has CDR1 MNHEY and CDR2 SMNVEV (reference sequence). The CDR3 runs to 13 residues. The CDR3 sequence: CASRKTGTQPQHF. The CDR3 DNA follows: TGTGCCAGCAGGAAAACAGGGACCCAGCCCCAGCATTTT.